This TCR beta chain was identified during a study of blood T cell repertoires in COVID-19. The wider study: PBMCs, B-cell-depleted T cells, or T cells were the source of the cDNA or gDNA that made up the material.

The data were produced by immunoSEQ multiplex PCR, yet TCRdb's version contains in-frame clones alone and is incomplete. The sample carries approximately 470,000 clones, 70% to 90% recorded once. This clone was detected a few times. Between the trimmed V and J ends, which lost 5 bases and 3 bases, there was a span of 20 bases. Germline values: CDR1 SEHNR, CDR2 FQNEAQ (reference sequence). The CDR3 has 16 amino acids. The source is a human donor in a cohort sampled during active COVID-19. This chain joins TRBV7-9 and TRBJ2-7; D is unresolved. Sequencing input: peripheral blood. Written as DNA, the CDR3 is TGTGCCAGCAGCCCACCCCCGTCAAGTTCGGGCTACGAGCAGTACTTC. Its translation: CASSPPPSSSGYEQYF.